The next 10 T cell receptor beta chains were all read from a single sample in a study of radiotherapy plus CTLA-4 blockade in lung cancer. TCRdb's table, derived via immunoSEQ multiplex PCR, lists solely in-frame clones and lacks some. The table shows around 45,000 clones, with nearly 90% occurring only once. This specimen was peripheral blood, taken from a patient treated with radiotherapy plus ipilimumab. The receptors here all came from a human donor with non-small cell lung cancer whose response to radiotherapy plus ipilimumab could not be evaluated.

This sequence joins TRBV6-5 and TRBJ1-3; tentative D call: TRBD1 (5 bases). Germline CDR1 is MNHEY and CDR2 is SVGAGI. The CDR3 is 15 amino acids. Trimming took 6 bases from V and 0 from J, leaving 12 bases between them. The CDR3 DNA is TGTGCCAGCAGGGCCCAGGGCCGCTCTGGAAACACCATATATTTT. Protein sequence: CASRAQGRSGNTIYF.

The chain employs TRBV4-3 and TRBJ2-7; maybe TRBD1 (6 bases). The CDR3 extends over 15 amino acids. From germline, CDR1 is LGHNA and CDR2 YSLEER. V was pared by 4 bases and J by 1 base, with 14 bases between. The CDR3 loop is CASSPQGGGSYEQYF. CDR3 DNA: TGCGCCAGCAGCCCACAGGGTGGGGGATCCTACGAGCAGTACTTC.

The chain uses TRBV4-3 and TRBJ2-3; D unresolved. The CDR3 covers 16 residues. V was trimmed by 1 base and J by 1 base, leaving 12 bases between them. The V gene's germline CDR1 is LGHNA and CDR2 YSLEER. The chain's CDR3 is CASSQAPGSGTDTQYF. The CDR3 DNA is TGCGCCAGCAGCCAAGCCCCGGGTAGTGGCACAGATACGCAGTATTTT.

This chain joins TRBV5-1 and TRBJ1-1; 9 bases align to TRBD1. V lost 0 bases and J lost 5; bases outside the gene matches: 5. The CDR3 spans 15 residues. Germline CDR1 SGHRS, CDR2 YFSETQ. The CDR3 sequence is CASSLGTGGWTEAFF. The CDR3 DNA sequence: TGCGCCAGCAGCTTGGGTACAGGGGGCTGGACTGAAGCTTTCTTT.

V is TRBV27 and J is TRBJ2-1, with unresolved D. Germline V lookup: CDR1 MNHEY, CDR2 SMNVEV (reference sequence). CDR3 length: 11 amino acids. Trimming stripped 10 bases from V and 7 bases from J, with 11 bases between. Here the CDR3 reads CATRLFNEQFF. CDR3 in DNA: TGTGCCACGAGGCTTTTTAATGAGCAGTTCTTC.

This rearrangement joins TRBV2 to TRBJ2-5, with 10 bases matching TRBD1. The DNA end lines up better with TRBJ2-7; the J call may be wrong. CDR3 length: 15 amino acids. Germline CDR1 and CDR2: SNHLY and FYNNEI. The DNA of the CDR3 is TGTGCCAGCAGCATCTGGGGGACAGGGGCCCCCGAGCAGTACTTC. Protein: CASSIWGTGAPEQYF.

The rearrangement links TRBV29-1 to TRBJ2-7; no reliable D call. CDR3 length: 14 residues. V was trimmed by 5 bases and J by 0 bases, leaving 14 bases between them. Per germline, CDR1 SQVTM and CDR2 ANQGSEA. The CDR3 bases are TGCAGCGTTCTCGGCGGCCCTCACTCCTACGAGCAGTACTTC. This translates into CSVLGGPHSYEQYF.

This sequence joins TRBV7-2 and TRBJ1-2; D possibly corresponds to TRBD1 (6 bases). From germline, CDR1 is SGHTA and CDR2 FQGNSA. This CDR3 is 14 amino acids long. The V gene lost 6 bases and the J gene lost 2 bases, with 13 bases spanning the gap. The CDR3 sequence: CASRPGTTNYGYTF. The CDR3 DNA is TGTGCCAGCAGGCCCGGGACAACCAACTATGGCTACACCTTC.

V gene TRBV30 combines with J gene TRBJ1-1, with D perhaps matching TRBD1 (5 bases). Germline loops: CDR1 GTSNPN, CDR2 SVGIG (reference sequence). This CDR3 is built from 14 residues. V was shortened by 3 bases and J by 1 base, with 12 bases between the two germline ends. The chain's CDR3 is CAWSLTASNTEAFF. CDR3 in DNA: TGTGCCTGGAGCCTGACAGCTTCGAACACTGAAGCTTTCTTT.

The rearrangement joins TRBV19 to TRBJ2-5; possible D gene TRBD2, 5 bases. CDR1 is LNHDA and CDR2 is SQIVND in the germline V gene (reference sequence). CDR3 length: 14 residues. Between the trimmed V and J ends, which lost 3 bases and 5 bases, there was a span of 13 bases. CDR3 loop: CASSIPFGEETQYF. The CDR3 DNA reads TGTGCCAGTAGTATCCCCTTCGGGGAGGAGACCCAGTACTTC.